This entry features one TCR beta chain sequence. This sample was included in a study of blood T cell repertoires in COVID-19. Across the study: Samples representing acute and convalescent COVID-19 were sourced from the United States, Italy and Spain. Sources were T cells, B-cell-depleted T cells, or PBMCs; the material itself was cDNA or gDNA.

The CDR3 runs 17 residues. Germline CDR1 reads LGHDT; CDR2 reads YNNKEL (reference sequence). V lost 2 bases, J lost 5 bases, and 9 bases stayed unmatched. As originally analysed: Nucleated cell number was recorded as an estimate derived from reference gene primer amplification. Clones were sequenced by immunoSEQ multiplex PCR, and TCRdb holds only the in-frame ones, with some missing. V, J and clone size reflect that table, while D and trimming were determined from the DNA. The sample contains 150,000 to 200,000 clones, about 81% of which appear only once. The specimen sequenced was peripheral blood. V is TRBV3-1 (or the pseudogene TRBV3-2) and J is TRBJ2-5, with 12 bases that match TRBD2. The clonotype comes from a woman aged 70-85 years with acute or convalescent COVID-19. The DNA for the CDR3 is TGTGCCAGCAGCCAAATCGCTAGCGGGAGGGGTATGGAGACCCAGTACTTC. Residues: CASSQIASGRGMETQYF.